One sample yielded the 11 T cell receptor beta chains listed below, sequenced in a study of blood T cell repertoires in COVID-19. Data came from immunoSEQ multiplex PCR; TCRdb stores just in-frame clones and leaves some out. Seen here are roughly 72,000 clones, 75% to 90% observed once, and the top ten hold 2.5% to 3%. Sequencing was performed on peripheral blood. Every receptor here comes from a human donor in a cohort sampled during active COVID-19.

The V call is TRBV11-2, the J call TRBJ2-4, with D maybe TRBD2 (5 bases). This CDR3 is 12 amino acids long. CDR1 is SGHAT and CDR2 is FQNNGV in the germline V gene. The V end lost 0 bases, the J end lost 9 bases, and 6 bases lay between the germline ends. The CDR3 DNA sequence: TGTGCCAGCAGCTTAGAGGAGGTCATTCAGTACTTC. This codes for CASSLEEVIQYF.

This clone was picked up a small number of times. The CDR3 is CASSYTSGGEQYF. As DNA, the CDR3 is TGTGCCAGCAGCTATACTAGCGGGGGAGAGCAGTACTTC. V gene TRBV7-2 combines with J gene TRBJ2-7, with 11 bases that match TRBD2. V was pared by 4 bases and J by 7 bases, with 3 bases of the junction left unmatched. This CDR3 spans 13 amino acids. The germline V gene has CDR1 SGHTA and CDR2 FQGNSA.

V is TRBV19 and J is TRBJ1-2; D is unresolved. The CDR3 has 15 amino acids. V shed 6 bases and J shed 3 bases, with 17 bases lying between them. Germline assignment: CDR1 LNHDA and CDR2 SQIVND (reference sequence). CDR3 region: CASSPGEGKDYGYTF. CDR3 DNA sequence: TGTGCCAGTAGCCCCGGAGAGGGTAAGGACTATGGCTACACCTTC.

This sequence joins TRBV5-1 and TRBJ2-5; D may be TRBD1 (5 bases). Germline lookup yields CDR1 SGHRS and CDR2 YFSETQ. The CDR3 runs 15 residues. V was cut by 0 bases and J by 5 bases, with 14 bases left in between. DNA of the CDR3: TGCGCCAGCAGCTTGGGTTCAGGGATGTCGGAGACCCAGTACTTC. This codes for CASSLGSGMSETQYF.

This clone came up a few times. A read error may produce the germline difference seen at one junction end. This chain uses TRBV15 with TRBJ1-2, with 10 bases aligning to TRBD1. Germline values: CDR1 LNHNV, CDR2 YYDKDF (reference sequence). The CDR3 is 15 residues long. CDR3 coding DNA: TGTGCCACCAGAAGAGACAGGGGGCTAGGGGATGGCTACACCTTC. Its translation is CATRRDRGLGDGYTF.

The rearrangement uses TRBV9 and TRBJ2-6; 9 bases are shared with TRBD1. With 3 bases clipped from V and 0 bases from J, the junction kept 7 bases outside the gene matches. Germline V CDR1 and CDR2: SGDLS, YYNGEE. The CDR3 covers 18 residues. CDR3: CASSGLTGGGSGANVLTF. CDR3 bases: TGTGCCAGCAGCGGCTTGACAGGGGGTGGCTCTGGGGCCAACGTCCTGACTTTC.

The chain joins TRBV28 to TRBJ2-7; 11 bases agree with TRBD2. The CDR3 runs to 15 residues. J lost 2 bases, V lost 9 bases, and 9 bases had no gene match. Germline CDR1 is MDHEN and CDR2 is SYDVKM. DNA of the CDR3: TGTGCCAGGGAGACGCTAGCGGGAGGCGCCTACGAGCAGTACTTC. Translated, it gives CARETLAGGAYEQYF.

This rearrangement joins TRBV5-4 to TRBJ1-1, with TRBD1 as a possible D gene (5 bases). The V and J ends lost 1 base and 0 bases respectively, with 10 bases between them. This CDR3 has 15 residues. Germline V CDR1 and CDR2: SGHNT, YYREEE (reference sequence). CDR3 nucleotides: TGTGCCAGCAGCTTGCCCTCGACAGTGAACACTGAAGCTTTCTTT. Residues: CASSLPSTVNTEAFF.

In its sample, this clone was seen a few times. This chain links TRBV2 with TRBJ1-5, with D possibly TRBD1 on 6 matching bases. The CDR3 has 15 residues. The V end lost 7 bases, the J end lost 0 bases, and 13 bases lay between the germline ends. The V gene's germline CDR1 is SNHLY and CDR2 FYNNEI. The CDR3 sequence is CASTLGGDSNQPQHF. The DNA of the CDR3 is TGTGCCAGCACCTTAGGGGGGGATAGCAATCAGCCCCAGCATTTT.

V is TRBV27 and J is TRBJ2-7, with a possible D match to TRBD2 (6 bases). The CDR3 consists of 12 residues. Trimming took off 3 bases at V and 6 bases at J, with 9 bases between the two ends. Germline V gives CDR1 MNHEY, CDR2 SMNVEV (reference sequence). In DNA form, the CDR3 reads TGTGCCAGCAGTTTCCAGGGAGGCGAGCAGTACTTC. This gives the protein CASSFQGGEQYF.

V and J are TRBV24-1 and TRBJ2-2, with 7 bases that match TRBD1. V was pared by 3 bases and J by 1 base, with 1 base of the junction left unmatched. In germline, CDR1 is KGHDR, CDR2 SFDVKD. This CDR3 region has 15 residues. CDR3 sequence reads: CATSDPGGNTGELFF. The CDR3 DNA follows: TGTGCCACCAGTGATCCAGGGGGGAACACCGGGGAGCTGTTTTTT.